These 27 T cell receptor beta chains came from one sample sequenced in a study of CXCR3-negative and CXCR3-positive naive CD8 T cells. Study conclusions and caveats: A higher hydrophobicity marked the TRB CDR3s of CXCR3-positive naive cells versus CXCR3-negative naive cells.

Researchers prepared the TRB cDNA libraries using 5' RACE with UMI labels. TCRdb re-called the 5' RACE reads, yielding one record per CDR3 amino acid sequence without DNA. The ten most abundant clones cover roughly 0.38% of a sample with fewer than 140,000 distinct CDR3 sequences. These receptors have no identified antigens. The sample comprised naive CXCR3+ CD8+ T cells from blood. Subset reported: CD45RO-CCR7+CD27+CD95- naive CD8+ T cells expressing CXCR3 (TNR3+). Every receptor here comes from a human donor in good health. Some clones in this sample may be carry-over from other donors' samples.

V and J are TRBV3-1 and TRBJ1-1; TCRdb's D call of TRBD1 is untestable without DNA. The germline V gene encodes CDR1 LGHDT and CDR2 YNNKEL (reference sequence). CDR3 length: 12 residues. CDR3 loop: CASSQDQGGAFF.

This chain connects TRBV29-1 to TRBJ1-4. This CDR3 is 13 amino acids long. The germline V gene has CDR1 SQVTM and CDR2 ANQGSEA. The CDR3 protein is CSVAPREGEKLFF. Variable domain in full (rest from reference TRBV29-1 and TRBJ1-4): SAVISQKPSRDICQRGTSLTIQCQVDSQVTMMFWYRQQPGQSLTLIATANQGSEATYESGFVIDKFPISRPNLTFSTLTVSNMSPEDSSIYLCSVAPREGEKLFFGSGTQLSVL.

The V gene is TRBV29-1, the J gene TRBJ1-5; the TRBD1 assignment by TCRdb is unverifiable without DNA. Per germline, CDR1 SQVTM and CDR2 ANQGSEA. CDR3 size: 15 residues. CDR3 region: CSVEDSDREGQPQHF.

The chain employs TRBV29-1 and TRBJ2-3; the TCRdb call, TRBD1, lacks DNA for checking. CDR3 size: 14 residues. Germline CDR1 is SQVTM and CDR2 is ANQGSEA. CDR3 sequence reads: CSVELRDDTDTQYF.

The chain recombines TRBV7-6 with TRBJ2-7; TCRdb designates TRBD1, a call that cannot be tested without DNA. Looked up from germline, CDR1 is SGHVS and CDR2 is FNYEAQ. This CDR3 region has 14 residues. CDR3 in amino acids: CASSLDGGGYEQYF.

This chain connects TRBV29-1 to TRBJ2-4. The CDR3 loop spans 13 amino acids. CDR1 SQVTM and CDR2 ANQGSEA come from the germline V gene. The CDR3 spells CSVYSTLENIQYF. Using reference TRBV29-1 and TRBJ2-4 for the parts outside the CDR3, the full variable domain is SAVISQKPSRDICQRGTSLTIQCQVDSQVTMMFWYRQQPGQSLTLIATANQGSEATYESGFVIDKFPISRPNLTFSTLTVSNMSPEDSSIYLCSVYSTLENIQYFGAGTRLSVL.

The rearrangement joins TRBV14 to TRBJ1-1. Germline-derived CDR1 and CDR2 are SGHDN and FVKESK. The CDR3 is 13 residues long. CDR3 in amino acids: CASSLDRVTEAFF. The variable domain in full, completed from reference TRBV14 and TRBJ1-1, reads EAGVTQFPSHSVIEKGQTVTLRCDPISGHDNLYWYRRVMGKEIKFLLHFVKESKQDESGMPNNRFLAERTGGTYSTLKVQPAELEDSGVYFCASSLDRVTEAFFGQGTRLTVV.

The V gene is TRBV7-2, the J gene TRBJ1-4; the TCRdb call, TRBD1, lacks DNA for checking. In germline, CDR1 is SGHTA, CDR2 FQGNSA. The length of the CDR3 is 14 residues. CDR3 in amino acids: CASSRTGTAEKLFF.

The rearrangement uses TRBV20-1 and TRBJ2-7; the D call of TRBD1 rests on TCRdb alone, since no DNA is present to check it. Looked up from germline, CDR1 is DFQATT and CDR2 is SNEGSKA (reference sequence). CDR3 length equals 12 residues. CDR3: CSAGTGGNEQYF.

J is TRBJ1-1 and V is TRBV28. CDR1 is MDHEN and CDR2 is SYDVKM in the germline V gene. The CDR3 contains 13 residues. The CDR3 loop is CASSIAAFTEAFF.

V and J are TRBV20-1 and TRBJ2-7; TCRdb gives TRBD2 as the D gene, but with no DNA this cannot be confirmed. The CDR3 is made up of 18 amino acids. Germline loops: CDR1 DFQATT, CDR2 SNEGSKA (reference sequence). CDR3 region: CSARGLAGGAEVPYEQYF.

The rearrangement uses TRBV4-1 and TRBJ2-7; no DNA is available, so the TRBD1 call from TCRdb remains unchecked. This CDR3 has 14 residues. CDR1 MGHRA and CDR2 YSYEKL come from the germline V gene. The CDR3: CASSQATGNYEQYF.

The J gene is TRBJ2-1, the V gene TRBV3-1; TCRdb returns TRBD2, unconfirmable since there is no DNA. The CDR3 consists of 17 residues. Germline-derived CDR1 and CDR2 are LGHDT and YNNKEL (reference sequence). CDR3 region: CASSLGSGLAGAEEQFF.

This chain joins TRBV20-1 and TRBJ1-1. Germline V gene lookup returns CDR1 DFQATT and CDR2 SNEGSKA (reference sequence). This CDR3 comprises 12 residues. The CDR3 sequence: CSALRGNTEALF.

The genes are TRBV7-9 and TRBJ2-5; TCRdb indicates TRBD1, and absent DNA this call remains unverified. CDR3 length: 15 amino acids. Germline-derived CDR1 and CDR2 are SEHNR and FQNEAQ (reference sequence). Here the CDR3 reads CASSLGTARGETQYF.

The chain links TRBV28 to TRBJ1-1; the TCRdb D gene call, TRBD1, has no DNA to confirm it. Germline CDR1 MDHEN, CDR2 SYDVKM. The CDR3 covers 13 residues. The CDR3 loop is CAISAPRNTEAFF.

The V gene is TRBV6-2 or TRBV6-3, the J gene TRBJ2-6. This CDR3 contains 14 residues. Germline V gene sequence: CDR1 MNHEY, CDR2 SVGEGT. The CDR3 protein is CASSHLSGANVLTF.

The chain joins TRBV5-5 to TRBJ1-1; TCRdb picks TRBD1, but there is no DNA to check that call. Germline-derived CDR1 and CDR2 are SGHKS and YYEKEE (reference sequence). The CDR3 is 13 amino acids. The CDR3 sequence: CASSLWGGTEAFF.

The rearrangement joins TRBV7-9 to TRBJ2-7; TCRdb designates TRBD1, a call that cannot be tested without DNA. CDR3 length: 14 residues. Per the germline V gene, CDR1 is SEHNR and CDR2 is FQNEAQ (reference sequence). The CDR3: CASSPGGQFYEQYF.

The CDR3 here is CASSLVGGRGQPQHF. The chain carries TRBV5-1 and TRBJ1-5; the D call from TCRdb, TRBD1, cannot be confirmed without DNA. The CDR3 totals 15 residues. The germline V gene encodes CDR1 SGHRS and CDR2 YFSETQ.

The chain has TRBV5-6 and TRBJ2-1; TCRdb indicates TRBD1, and absent DNA this call remains unverified. The CDR3 has 15 residues. Germline CDR1 SGHDT, CDR2 YYEEEE. The CDR3 protein is CASSPRDVGPGEQFF.

The chain is built from TRBV5-1 and TRBJ2-1; TCRdb returns TRBD2, unconfirmable since there is no DNA. Germline V gene data show CDR1 as SGHRS and CDR2 as YFSETQ. The CDR3 consists of 14 residues. This chain's CDR3 is CASSPSGFYNEQFF.

V is TRBV6-2 or TRBV6-3 and J is TRBJ2-5. This CDR3 region has 18 residues. The V gene's germline CDR1 is MNHEY and CDR2 SVGEGT. The CDR3 is CASSYTSWAGVHQETQYF.

The V and J genes are TRBV6-2 or TRBV6-3 and TRBJ2-2; the TCRdb call, TRBD1, lacks DNA for checking. The germline V gene encodes CDR1 MNHEY and CDR2 SVGEGT. The CDR3 extends over 16 amino acids. The CDR3 reads CASSAGQGGSTGELFF.

V and J are TRBV2 and TRBJ2-3. Per the germline V gene, CDR1 is SNHLY and CDR2 is FYNNEI. CDR3 length: 13 amino acids. This chain's CDR3 is CASSASSTDTQYF.

The chain employs TRBV19 and TRBJ2-7; TCRdb picks TRBD1, but there is no DNA to check that call. This CDR3 has 14 residues. Germline V gene lookup returns CDR1 LNHDA and CDR2 SQIVND (reference sequence). CDR3 sequence reads: CASSSPDGYTEQYF.

The rearrangement links TRBV9 to TRBJ2-3. The CDR3 is made up of 14 amino acids. From germline, CDR1 is SGDLS and CDR2 YYNGEE. The CDR3 is CASSVVGGTDTQYF.